The 25 T cell receptor beta chains listed next were all sequenced from one sample in a study of Tregs in tolerant kidney transplant recipients. Assay: immunoSEQ multiplex PCR; the TCRdb copy retains only in-frame clones and omits some. The sample shows tens of thousands of clones, roughly 84% of them seen only once. The sequencing sample was made of CD4+ T cells from blood. The receptors come from a human donor in good health.

This clone was observed a handful of times. This chain links TRBV15 with TRBJ2-1; TRBD2 matches at 9 bases. The CDR3 extends over 16 amino acids. The J segment lost 7 bases and the V segment lost 0 bases, leaving 7 bases of the junction unmatched. Germline V lookup: CDR1 LNHNV, CDR2 YYDKDF (reference sequence). CDR3 sequence (DNA): TGTGCCACCAGCAGAGAAAGGCGGGGGGGCGTGAATGAGCAGTTCTTC. Protein: CATSRERRGGVNEQFF.

V is TRBV7-2 and J is TRBJ2-2, with 8 bases lining up with TRBD2. J was trimmed by 1 base and V by 7 bases; bases with no gene match: 2. This CDR3 has 14 residues. The germline CDR1 and CDR2 sequences are SGHTA and FQGNSA. The CDR3 protein is CASKAGGNTGELFF. The CDR3 DNA follows: TGTGCCAGCAAGGCGGGAGGGAACACCGGGGAGCTGTTTTTT.

This chain uses TRBV19 with TRBJ1-1, with a possible D match to TRBD1 (5 bases). CDR3 length equals 13 residues. CDR1 LNHDA and CDR2 SQIVND come from the germline V gene (reference sequence). V lost 0 bases and J lost 5, with 7 bases in between. The CDR3: CASSIDRVTEAFF. CDR3 DNA: TGTGCCAGTAGTATAGACAGGGTGACTGAAGCTTTCTTT. The full variable domain, with the rest looked up from reference TRBV19 and TRBJ1-1, is DGGITQSPKYLFRKEGQNVTLSCEQNLNHDAMYWYRQDPGQGLRLIYYSQIVNDFQKGDIAEGYSVSREKKESFPLTVTSAQKNPTAFYLCASSIDRVTEAFFGQGTRLTVV.

This sequence joins TRBV6-5 and TRBJ2-7, with a weak D call TRBD1 (6 bases). Per germline, CDR1 MNHEY and CDR2 SVGAGI. The CDR3 is made up of 16 amino acids. V shed 3 bases and J shed 6 bases, with 21 bases lying between them. The CDR3 nucleotides are TGTGCCAGCAGTTATCCCCCGAGTCAGGGGCTAGGCGAGCAGTACTTC. Its translation is CASSYPPSQGLGEQYF.

The chain employs TRBV2 and TRBJ2-7; 7 bases are shared with TRBD1. Germline V gives CDR1 SNHLY, CDR2 FYNNEI. Trimming cost V 3 bases and J 2 bases; bases outside gene matches: 10. The CDR3 runs 16 residues. CDR3 sequence (DNA): TGTGCCAGCAGTGACTTCCGGGGACAGAGTACCTACGAGCAGTACTTC. Its translation is CASSDFRGQSTYEQYF.

This chain uses TRBV19 with TRBJ2-1; TRBD2 matches 9 bases. The CDR3 sequence is 16 residues long. V gave up 3 bases and J gave up 7 bases; unmatched junction bases: 10. Per germline, CDR1 LNHDA and CDR2 SQIVND (reference sequence). CDR3 nucleotide sequence: TGTGCCAGTAGTATCGGAAGTAGCGGGAGATGGAATGAGCAGTTCTTC. It codes for CASSIGSSGRWNEQFF.

This clone came up once. The chain recombines TRBV4-3 with TRBJ2-1, with TRBD2 identical over 7 bases. The J segment lost 9 bases and the V segment lost 1 base, leaving 9 bases of the junction unmatched. Looked up from germline, CDR1 is LGHNA and CDR2 is YSLEER. CDR3 length equals 15 residues. CDR3 DNA: TGCGCCAGCAGCCAAGTTCATAGCGGGCTTGCTGAGCAGTTCTTC. It is translated as CASSQVHSGLAEQFF.

This clone was seen a handful of times. J is TRBJ2-3 and V is TRBV9, with D hard to call. Deletions cut 3 bases from V and 0 bases from J, with 2 bases between. This CDR3 comprises 12 residues. Germline CDR1 SGDLS, CDR2 YYNGEE. The CDR3 DNA reads TGTGCCAGCAGCGGTAGCACAGATACGCAGTATTTT. It specifies CASSGSTDTQYF.

The chain is built from TRBV15 and TRBJ2-2; 8 nucleotides align to TRBD1. The CDR3 totals 17 residues. J was trimmed by 3 bases and V by 8 bases; bases with no gene match: 14. Germline loops: CDR1 LNHNV, CDR2 YYDKDF (reference sequence). The CDR3 here is CATSQARGLSDTGELFF. The CDR3, as DNA: TGTGCCACCTCCCAAGCCAGGGGGCTTAGTGACACCGGGGAGCTGTTTTTT. Looking up the rest from reference TRBV15 and TRBJ2-2 gives the full variable domain: DAMVIQNPRYQVTQFGKPVTLSCSQTLNHNVMYWYQQKSSQAPKLLFHYYDKDFNNEADTPDNFQSRRPNTSFCFLDIRSPGLGDTAMYLCATSQARGLSDTGELFFGEGSRLTVL.

The chain joins TRBV11-2 to TRBJ2-2; D gene ambiguous. The V end lost 11 bases, the J end lost 8 bases, and 18 bases lay between the germline ends. This CDR3 spans 13 amino acids. The germline CDR1 and CDR2 sequences are SGHAT and FQNNGV. CDR3 bases: TGTGCCTTTAAATTCGCCCCTACGGGGGAGCTGTTTTTT. Encoded protein: CAFKFAPTGELFF.

The chain links TRBV7-2 to TRBJ1-3, with TRBD1 identical over 7 bases. The J segment lost 3 bases and the V segment lost 3 bases, leaving 8 bases of the junction unmatched. This CDR3 contains 16 residues. In germline, CDR1 is SGHTA, CDR2 FQGNSA. Written as DNA, the CDR3 is TGTGCCAGCAGCTTCGCTGGCGGACAGGTTGGAAACACCATATATTTT. Its translation is CASSFAGGQVGNTIYF.

The chain links TRBV7-9 to TRBJ1-2; TRBD1 matches at 12 bases. The germline gives CDR1 SEHNR, CDR2 FQNEAQ (reference sequence). The length of the CDR3 is 18 residues. The V and J ends lost 1 base and 4 bases, in that order; junction bases with no gene match: 10. The DNA of the CDR3 is TGTGCCAGCAGCTTAGGGCCGGGACAGGGGGCAAAAATCTATGGCTACACCTTC. Protein product: CASSLGPGQGAKIYGYTF.

This chain joins TRBV18 and TRBJ2-7; D is possibly TRBD1 or TRBD2 (5 bases each). The V end lost 4 bases, the J end lost 7 bases, and 14 bases lay between the germline ends. The germline V gene has CDR1 KGHSH and CDR2 LQKENI. The CDR3 is 13 amino acids. CDR3 coding DNA: TGTGCCAGCTCACAGGGGACCCAACGGGAGCAGTACTTC. It codes for CASSQGTQREQYF. The whole variable domain, remainder taken from reference TRBV18 and TRBJ2-7, is NAGVMQNPRHLVRRRGQEARLRCSPMKGHSHVYWYRQLPEEGLKFMVYLQKENIIDESGMPKERFSAEFPKEGPSILRIQQVVRGDSAAYFCASSQGTQREQYFGPGTRLTVT.

The chain couples TRBV25-1 to TRBJ2-7; D tentatively fits TRBD1 or TRBD2 (5 bases each). CDR3 size: 11 residues. Deletions cut 1 base from V and 12 bases from J, with 10 bases between. Germline lookup yields CDR1 MGHDK and CDR2 SYGVNS. The CDR3 region has the DNA TGTGCCAGCAGTGAATTGGGGGTAGGGTACTTC. Encoded protein: CASSELGVGYF.

The rearrangement uses TRBV4-3 and TRBJ1-6; D uncertain. CDR1 and CDR2 (germline): LGHNA, YSLEER. Trimming stripped 2 bases from V and 4 bases from J, with 9 bases between. There are 15 residues in the CDR3. CDR3 coding DNA: TGCGCCAGCAGCCAAACCTCAGATTATAATTCACCCCTCCACTTT. This sequence encodes CASSQTSDYNSPLHF.

The chain is built from TRBV7-3 and TRBJ2-7; perhaps TRBD2 as D (6 bases). There are 15 residues in the CDR3. Germline assignment: CDR1 SGHTA and CDR2 FQGTGA. Trimming cost V 1 base and J 2 bases, with 12 bases left between them. Written as DNA, the CDR3 is TGTGCCAGCAGCTTAATCGGGGGAGCCGCCTACGAGCAGTACTTC. Its translation is CASSLIGGAAYEQYF. The full variable domain, rest sourced from reference TRBV7-3 and TRBJ2-7, is GAGVSQTPSNKVTEKGKYVELRCDPISGHTALYWYRQSLGQGPEFLIYFQGTGAADDSGLPNDRFFAVRPEGSVSTLKIQRTERGDSAVYLCASSLIGGAAYEQYFGPGTRLTVT.

There are a few counts of this clone. V is TRBV28 and J is TRBJ1-2; D is unclear. This CDR3 has 13 amino acids. CDR1 and CDR2 from the germline V gene are MDHEN and SYDVKM. V was cut by 5 bases and J by 8 bases, with 15 bases left in between. This chain's CDR3 is CASSPSGFEGYTF. As DNA, the CDR3 is TGTGCCAGCAGTCCCTCGGGGTTCGAGGGCTACACCTTC.

The chain links TRBV7-2 to TRBJ1-1; 8 positions match TRBD1. The CDR3 contains 16 residues. Germline V gene data show CDR1 as SGHTA and CDR2 as FQGNSA. V trimming: 1 base; J trimming: 3 bases; junction bases outside the gene matches: 7. CDR3 sequence (DNA): TGTGCCAGCAGCTTAGGATGGAACAGGGGGTACACTGAAGCTTTCTTT. Encoded protein: CASSLGWNRGYTEAFF.

This clone showed up just a few times. The chain links TRBV11-2 to TRBJ1-6; D not resolved. The germline CDR1 and CDR2 sequences are SGHAT and FQNNGV. The CDR3 is 14 residues long. V shed 3 bases and J shed 4 bases, with 7 bases lying between them. The DNA of the CDR3 is TGTGCCAGCAGCTTGAGCCATTATAATTCACCCCTCCACTTT. Translating gives CASSLSHYNSPLHF.

The chain joins TRBV7-9 to TRBJ2-5, with TRBD2 matching over 10 bases. Losses at the gene ends were 6 bases for V and 4 bases for J; bases not matched to a gene: 8. Germline CDR1 and CDR2: SEHNR and FQNEAQ (reference sequence). This CDR3 is 15 amino acids long. The CDR3 coding sequence is TGTGCCAGCAGATCGGCTAGCGGGAGTGTAGAGACCCAGTACTTC. It is translated as CASRSASGSVETQYF.

This rearrangement joins TRBV30 to TRBJ2-3; TRBD1 aligns across 7 bases. Trimming removed 6 bases from V and 4 bases from J; junction bases left unmatched: 7. CDR3 length: 13 residues. Germline CDR1 and CDR2: GTSNPN and SVGIG (reference sequence). CDR3 loop: CACPGGRADTQYF. CDR3 DNA sequence: TGTGCCTGCCCAGGGGGAAGGGCAGATACGCAGTATTTT.

The genes are TRBV7-7 and TRBJ2-1; D gene uncertain. V was shortened by 8 bases and J by 3 bases, with 11 bases between the two germline ends. CDR1 SSHAT and CDR2 FNYEAQ come from the germline V gene (reference sequence). The CDR3 extends over 13 amino acids. The CDR3 protein is CASAVGHYNEQFF. The CDR3 DNA reads as TGTGCCAGCGCGGTGGGCCACTACAATGAGCAGTTCTTC.

The rearrangement uses TRBV14 and TRBJ2-7; D gene uncertain. Germline V gene data show CDR1 as SGHDN and CDR2 as FVKESK. V was shortened by 4 bases and J by 4 bases, with 5 bases between the two germline ends. The CDR3 is made up of 11 amino acids. Here the CDR3 reads CASSRNYEQYF. In DNA, the CDR3 is TGTGCCAGCAGCCGCAATTACGAGCAGTACTTC.

V is TRBV30 and J is TRBJ2-5; D perhaps matches TRBD2 (6 bases). V lost 8 bases and J 7 bases, leaving 14 bases between the germline ends. Germline values: CDR1 GTSNPN, CDR2 SVGIG (reference sequence). The CDR3 totals 11 residues. CDR3 protein: CAGALGGTQYF. The CDR3 nucleotides read TGTGCCGGGGCCCTGGGGGGGACCCAGTACTTC. Together with reference TRBV30 and TRBJ2-5, the CDR3 gives the full variable domain: SQTIHQWPATLVQPVGSPLSLECTVEGTSNPNLYWYRQAAGRGLQLLFYSVGIGQISSEVPQNLSASRPQDRQFILSSKKLLLSDSGFYLCAGALGGTQYFGPGTRLLVL.

This chain connects TRBV19 to TRBJ1-2, with 8 bases identical to TRBD1. The CDR3 runs to 16 residues. V shed 3 bases, J shed 4 bases, and the junction held 10 bases outside the gene matches. Germline lookup yields CDR1 LNHDA and CDR2 SQIVND (reference sequence). This CDR3 is CASSMGPGGIRYGYTF. In nucleotides, the CDR3 is TGTGCCAGTAGTATGGGGCCAGGGGGCATCCGCTATGGCTACACCTTC.